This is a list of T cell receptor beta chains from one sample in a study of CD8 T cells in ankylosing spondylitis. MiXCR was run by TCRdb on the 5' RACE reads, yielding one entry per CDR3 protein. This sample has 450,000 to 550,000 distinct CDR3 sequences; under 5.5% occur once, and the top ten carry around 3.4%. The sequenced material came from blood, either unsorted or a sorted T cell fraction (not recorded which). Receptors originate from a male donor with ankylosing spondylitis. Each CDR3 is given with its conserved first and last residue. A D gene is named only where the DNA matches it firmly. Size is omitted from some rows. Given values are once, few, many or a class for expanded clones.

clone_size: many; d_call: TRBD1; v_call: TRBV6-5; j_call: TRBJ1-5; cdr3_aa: CASSSGQGANQPQHF; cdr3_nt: TGTGCCAGCAGTTCCGGACAGGGCGCTAATCAGCCCCAGCATTTT
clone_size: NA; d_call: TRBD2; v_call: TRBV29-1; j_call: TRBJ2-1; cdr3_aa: CSVEDFTSGSYNEQFF; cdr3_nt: TGCAGCGTTGAAGATTTTACTAGCGGGAGCTACAATGAGCAGTTCTTC
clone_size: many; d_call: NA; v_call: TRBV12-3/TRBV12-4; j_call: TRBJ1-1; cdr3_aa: CASSYRVPGNTEAFF; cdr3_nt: TGTGCCAGCAGCTACAGGGTGCCAGGGAACACTGAAGCTTTCTTT
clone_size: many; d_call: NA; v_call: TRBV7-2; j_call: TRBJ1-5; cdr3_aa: CASSSEQGDQPQHF; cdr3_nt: TGTGCCAGCAGCTCCGAACAGGGCGATCAGCCCCAGCATTTT
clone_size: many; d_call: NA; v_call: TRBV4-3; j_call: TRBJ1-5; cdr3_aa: CASSQEMWGGSNQPQHF; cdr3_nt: TGCGCCAGCAGCCAAGAGATGTGGGGGGGCAGCAACCAGCCCCAGCATTTT
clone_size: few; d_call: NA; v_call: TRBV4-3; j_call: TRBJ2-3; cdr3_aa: CASSQRHGGWDTQYF; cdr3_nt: TGCGCCAGCAGCCAACGCCACGGTGGGTGGGATACGCAGTATTTT
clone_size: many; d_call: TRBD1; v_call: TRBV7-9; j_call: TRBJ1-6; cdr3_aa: CASSNTGTGFYNSPLHF; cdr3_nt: TGTGCCAGCAGCAATACCGGGACAGGGTTCTATAATTCACCCCTCCACTTT
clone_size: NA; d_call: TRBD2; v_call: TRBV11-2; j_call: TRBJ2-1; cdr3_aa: CASSLGRLASNEQFF; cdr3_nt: TGTGCCAGCAGCTTAGGTCGACTAGCCTCCAATGAGCAGTTCTTC
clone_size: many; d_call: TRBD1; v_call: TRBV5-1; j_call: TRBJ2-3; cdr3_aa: CASSFIDRVITDTQYF; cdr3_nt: TGCGCCAGCAGCTTCATTGACAGGGTAATCACAGATACGCAGTATTTT
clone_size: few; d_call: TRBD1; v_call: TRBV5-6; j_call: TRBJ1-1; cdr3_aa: CASSFRDRGTEAFF; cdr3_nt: TGTGCCAGCAGCTTCCGGGACAGGGGCACTGAAGCTTTCTTT
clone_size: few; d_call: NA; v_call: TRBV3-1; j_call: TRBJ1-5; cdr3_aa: CASSQELGIGEEPQHF; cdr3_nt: TGTGCCAGCAGCCAAGAATTGGGTATCGGAGAAGAGCCCCAGCATTTT
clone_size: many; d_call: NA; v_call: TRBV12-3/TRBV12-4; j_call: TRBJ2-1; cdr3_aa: CASSFGIWGPEQFF; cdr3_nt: TGTGCCAGCAGTTTCGGGATTTGGGGTCCTGAGCAGTTCTTC
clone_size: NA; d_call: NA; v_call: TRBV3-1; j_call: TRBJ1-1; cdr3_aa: CASSQNLQGNTEAFF; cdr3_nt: TGTGCCAGCAGCCAGAACTTACAGGGGAACACTGAAGCTTTCTTT
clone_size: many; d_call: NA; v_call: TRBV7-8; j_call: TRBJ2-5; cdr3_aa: CASSLIVRARRPQETQYF; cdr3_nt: TGTGCCAGCAGCTTAATTGTTCGAGCGCGACGACCTCAAGAGACCCAGTACTTC
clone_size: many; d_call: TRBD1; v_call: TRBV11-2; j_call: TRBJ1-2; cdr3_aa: CASSLDRTGGPYTF; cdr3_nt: TGTGCCAGCAGCTTAGATCGGACAGGGGGCCCGTACACCTTC
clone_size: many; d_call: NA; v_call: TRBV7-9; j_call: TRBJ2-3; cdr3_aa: CASSLVGTSTDTQYF; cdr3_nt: TGTGCCAGCAGCTTAGTGGGGACCTCCACAGATACGCAGTATTTT